Detailed here is one T cell receptor beta chain. The germline gives CDR1 SGHTA, CDR2 FQGNSA. V lost 1 base and J lost 4, with 14 bases in between. The CDR3 spans 16 residues. It was with a sample-barcoded 5' primer and a J-beta primer mix that a second PCR of roughly 7 to 12 cycles was run. In TCRdb, the 5' RACE reads were re-called with MiXCR into one record per CDR3 protein. Of 1.5 million to 1.8 million distinct CDR3 sequences listed, 35% to 45% were seen once; the top ten hold approximately 4%. The data derive from a study of blood T cells in healthy people across ages. The sequence was collected from a woman aged 18-29 years in good health. Sequenced sample: blood. The chain links TRBV7-2 to TRBJ2-1; a weak D match, TRBD2 (5 bases). CDR3 in amino acids: CASSLGRRQVYNEQFF. CDR3 DNA sequence: TGTGCCAGCAGCTTAGGGCGGAGGCAGGTTTACAATGAGCAGTTCTTC.